A selection of T cell receptor beta chains follows, all from one sample in a study of OX40 agonist ivuxolimab in advanced cancers. The protocol was immunoSEQ multiplex PCR, while the TCRdb copy is restricted to in-frame clones and leaves out a portion. The profile covers tens of thousands of clones, with 80% to 85% appearing a single time and less than 4% taken by the ten largest. The sequences come from CD4+ or CD8+ T cells sorted from blood, collected in a trial of the OX40 agonist ivuxolimab. Receptor source: an adult with an advanced solid tumor such as melanoma, head and neck, liver or kidney cancer. CDR3s include the opening cysteine and the closing phenylalanine or tryptophan. D genes are given only for firm matches. Rows may omit the clone size; those that give it use once, few, many or a size class.

clone_size,cdr3_length,d_call,j_call,v_call,cdr3_nt,cdr3_aa
NA,15,TRBD2,TRBJ2-1,TRBV5-4,TGTGCCAGCAGGTACGGACTAGCGGTAAACAATGAGCAGTTCTTC,CASRYGLAVNNEQFF
NA,16,TRBD1,TRBJ2-7,TRBV14,TGTGCCAGCAGCCAAAGGACAGGGGGAAACTCCTACGAGCAGTACTTC,CASSQRTGGNSYEQYF
NA,15,NA,TRBJ2-1,TRBV6-1,TGTGCCAGCAGTGTTTCGTGGGGGGGCGTCAATGAGCAGTTCTTC,CASSVSWGGVNEQFF
NA,15,TRBD1,TRBJ2-7,TRBV9,TGTGCCAGCAGCGCCGGACAGGGGACCACCTACGAGCAGTACTTC,CASSAGQGTTYEQYF
NA,15,NA,TRBJ1-5,TRBV9,TGTGCCAGCAGCGTAAGCGACAGCCAAATTCAGCCCCAGCATTTT,CASSVSDSQIQPQHF
few,18,TRBD2,TRBJ2-3,TRBV7-9,TGTGCCAGCAGCTTAGAGGGGCGACTAGCGGGGAGCACAGATACGCAGTATTTT,CASSLEGRLAGSTDTQYF
NA,15,NA,TRBJ2-2,TRBV7-9,TGTGCCAGCAGCTGGACCTCTTCGGGCACCGGGGAGCTGTTTTTT,CASSWTSSGTGELFF
NA,15,TRBD1,TRBJ2-7,TRBV2,TGTGCCAGCAGGGCCGGGACAGGGGGCGCGGGGGAGCAGTACTTC,CASRAGTGGAGEQYF
once,14,NA,TRBJ1-2,TRBV15,TGTGCCACCAGCAGAGATCAGGGAGGGTTTGGCTACACCTTC,CATSRDQGGFGYTF
NA,13,NA,TRBJ1-2,TRBV19,TGTGCCAGTAGTATAGCGGGAGGAAATGGCTACACCTTC,CASSIAGGNGYTF